This T cell receptor beta chain stems from a study of T cell responses to AZD1222 COVID-19 vaccine. Broader study findings: Regions left unmutated in variants are reportedly the target of nearly half of spike-specific TCRs. AZD1222 recipients seropositive at baseline numbered only six. Spike-specific TCR breadth and depth went up after people got two AZD1222 doses. Donors were chiefly white British, with a greater number of females, and clonal diversity was perhaps underestimated.

Method: immunoSEQ multiplex PCR; TCRdb's copy keeps in-frame clones and lacks some. The table has 95,000 to 100,000 clones, roughly 84% seen once. CDR1 and CDR2 (germline): DFQATT, SNEGSKA (reference sequence). This CDR3 contains 16 residues. The junction had 9 bases not matched to a gene; V was cut back by 3 bases and J by 4 bases. In regard to this clone: Its antigen is not known.

The source material was peripheral blood, sampled on day 0 of AZD1222 vaccination. V usage is TRBV20-1 and J usage is TRBJ1-4, with 9 nucleotides matching TRBD1. The source of this sequence is an adult in good health. The CDR3 sequence: CSASGTGTGNNEKLFF. The CDR3 nucleotides are TGCAGTGCTAGTGGAACCGGGACAGGGAATAATGAAAAACTGTTTTTT.